The present T cell receptor beta chain was sequenced within a study of OX40 agonist ivuxolimab in advanced cancers. Across the study: Subjects had a mean age of roughly 57 years, with a range of about 23 to 79; almost 85% were male.

The CDR3 consists of 14 residues. V shed 2 bases, J shed 5 bases, and the junction held 5 bases outside the gene matches. CDR1 and CDR2 (germline): SGHAT, FQNNGV. The study's findings and limits: More expanded clones were found, on average, in CD8+ than in CD4+ T cells.

Worth noting for this clone: Its specificity is unknown.

TCRdb's table, derived via immunoSEQ multiplex PCR, lists solely in-frame clones and lacks some. In the table there are roughly 25,000 clones, about three quarters of which are singletons. This sequence was found in an adult with an advanced solid tumor such as melanoma, head and neck, liver or kidney cancer. This specimen consisted of CD4+ or CD8+ T cells sorted from blood, obtained in a trial of the OX40 agonist ivuxolimab. This chain uses TRBV11-2 with TRBJ2-7; 8 bases agree with TRBD1. CDR3 in amino acids: CASSLRTGSDEQYF. CDR3 nucleotides: TGTGCCAGCAGCTTAAGGACAGGGAGCGACGAGCAGTACTTC.